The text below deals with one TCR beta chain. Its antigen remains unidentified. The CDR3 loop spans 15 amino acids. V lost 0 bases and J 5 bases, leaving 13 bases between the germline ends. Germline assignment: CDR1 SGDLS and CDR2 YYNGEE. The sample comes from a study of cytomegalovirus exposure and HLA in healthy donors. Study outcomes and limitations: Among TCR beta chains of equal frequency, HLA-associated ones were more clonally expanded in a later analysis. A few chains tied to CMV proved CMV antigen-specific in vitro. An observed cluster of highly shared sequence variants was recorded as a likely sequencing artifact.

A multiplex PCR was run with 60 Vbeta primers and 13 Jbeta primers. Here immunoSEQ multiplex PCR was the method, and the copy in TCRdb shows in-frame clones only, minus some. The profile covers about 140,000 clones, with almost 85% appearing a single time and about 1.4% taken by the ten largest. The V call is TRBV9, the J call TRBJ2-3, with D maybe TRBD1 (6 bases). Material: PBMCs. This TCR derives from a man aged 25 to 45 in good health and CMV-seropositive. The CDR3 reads CASSVEQGLQDTQYF. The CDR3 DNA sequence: TGTGCCAGCAGCGTAGAGCAGGGGCTACAAGATACGCAGTATTTT. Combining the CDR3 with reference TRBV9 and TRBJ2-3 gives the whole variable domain DSGVTQTPKHLITATGQRVTLRCSPRSGDLSVYWYQQSLDQGLQFLIQYYNGEERAKGNILERFSAQQFPDLHSELNLSSLELGDSALYFCASSVEQGLQDTQYFGPGTRLTVL.